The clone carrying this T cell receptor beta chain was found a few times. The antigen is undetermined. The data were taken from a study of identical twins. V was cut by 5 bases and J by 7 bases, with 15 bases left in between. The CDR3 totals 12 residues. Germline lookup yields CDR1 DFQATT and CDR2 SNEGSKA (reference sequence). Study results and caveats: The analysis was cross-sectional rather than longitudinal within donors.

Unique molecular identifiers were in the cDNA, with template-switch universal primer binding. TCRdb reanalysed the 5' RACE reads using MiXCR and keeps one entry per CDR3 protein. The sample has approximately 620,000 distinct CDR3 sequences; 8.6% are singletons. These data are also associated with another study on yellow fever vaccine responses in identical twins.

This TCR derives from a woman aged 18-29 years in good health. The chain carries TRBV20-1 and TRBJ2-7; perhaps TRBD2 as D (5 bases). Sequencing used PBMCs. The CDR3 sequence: CSAWEPGREQYF. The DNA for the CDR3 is TGCAGTGCTTGGGAGCCTGGACGGGAGCAGTACTTC.